A single sample gave rise to the 28 T cell receptor delta chains below, sequenced in a study of gamma-delta T cells after stem cell transplantation. TCRdb reprocessed the RT-PCR reads through CATT. This sample has over 1,500 delta-chain clones, with about 4.5% found just once. Sequenced: gamma-delta T cells. Receptors originate from a human donor. It is not recorded whose cells these are; they may come from a transplant donor.

V is TRDV1 and J is TRDJ1, with 10 bases lining up with TRDD3. The ends lost 0 bases at V and 4 bases at J; junction bases unmatched: 8. The CDR3 consists of 17 residues. Per the germline V gene, CDR1 is TSWWSYY and CDR2 is QGS. The CDR3 sequence is CALGELRLGDRNDKLIF. CDR3 nucleotides: TGTGCTCTTGGGGAACTAAGGCTGGGGGATAGGAACGATAAACTCATCTTT.

This clone was counted between two and nine times. Only one base separates this from a far larger clonotype, so it likely reflects a read error. This chain connects TRDV2 to TRDJ1; 8 bases match TRDD3. The CDR3 contains 15 residues. In germline, CDR1 is GEAIGNYY, CDR2 EKD. With 4 bases clipped from V and 4 bases from J, the junction kept 10 bases outside the gene matches. The CDR3 DNA reads as TGTGCCTGTGATCCCCCGGGGGATATCGGCGATAAACTCATCTTT. This gives the protein CACDPPGDIGDKLIF.

The gene calls are TRDV2 and TRDJ1; 11 bases align to TRDD3. TCRdb supplies no J gene; here it was assigned by aligning the nucleotide sequence to germline. Germline V gene data show CDR1 as GEAIGNYY and CDR2 as EKD. The CDR3 has 20 amino acids. J lost 1 base, V lost 4 bases, and 19 bases had no gene match. In nucleotides, the CDR3 is TGTGCCTGTGAGGGACTGGGGGATATAAGTGAATCGGTGGGCACCGATAAACTCATCTTT. This gives the protein CACEGLGDISESVGTDKLIF.

By frequency in the sample, this clone is medium-sized. The chain is built from TRDV2 and TRDJ1; D ambiguous. CDR1 is GEAIGNYY and CDR2 is EKD in the germline V gene. The length of the CDR3 is 19 residues. The ends were cut back, 3 bases at V and 0 bases at J, with 25 bases in the middle. The CDR3 here is CACDPVTYGSLANTDKLIF. The CDR3 DNA follows: TGTGCCTGTGACCCCGTAACATATGGGAGTCTGGCTAACACCGATAAACTCATCTTT.

This clone was observed a few times. The chain has TRDV2 and TRDJ1; TRDD3 agrees at 13 bases. The V and J ends lost 0 bases and 3 bases, in that order; junction bases with no gene match: 9. CDR3 length: 18 residues. The germline CDR1 and CDR2 sequences are GEAIGNYY and EKD. The CDR3 sequence: CACDTVQTGGYAADKLIF. The CDR3 DNA reads TGTGCCTGTGACACCGTACAGACTGGGGGATACGCCGCCGATAAACTCATCTTT.

A note on this clone: A much larger clone differs by one base, so this may be a read error. The sample holds other DNA sequences that translate to the same CDR3. The chain has TRDV2 and TRDJ1, with TRDD3 matching over 12 bases. V was pared by 1 base and J by 1 base, with 9 bases of the junction left unmatched. This CDR3 has 18 amino acids. Germline CDR1 is GEAIGNYY and CDR2 is EKD. DNA of the CDR3: TGTGCCTGTGACACACTACGGCTGGGGGATACGCGCACCGATAAACTCATCTTT. Residues: CACDTLRLGDTRTDKLIF.

By share, this clone ranks as large. The chain carries TRDV2 and TRDJ1; 7 bases line up with TRDD3. J lost 0 bases, V lost 1 base, and 10 bases had no gene match. Germline V gene lookup returns CDR1 GEAIGNYY and CDR2 EKD. The CDR3 extends over 17 amino acids. The CDR3 coding sequence is TGTGCCTGTGACACTCTGGGGGGCGGAGGTGACACCGATAAACTCATCTTT. It codes for CACDTLGGGGDTDKLIF.

This clone is medium-sized (0.01 to 0.1%) by share. J is TRDJ3 and V is TRDV2; D possibly corresponds to TRDD3 (6 bases). Looked up from germline, CDR1 is GEAIGNYY and CDR2 is EKD. The CDR3 runs 20 residues. V dropped 1 base and J dropped 1 base, with 19 bases sitting between them. CDR3 sequence: CACDTLGTRDGSWDTRQMFF. In DNA form, the CDR3 reads TGTGCCTGTGACACTCTGGGGACGAGGGACGGGTCCTGGGACACCCGACAGATGTTTTTC.

This clone was picked up a small number of times. One base separates it from a far larger clone, so it is likely a read error. The chain is built from TRDV2 and TRDJ3; D remains ambiguous. V was cut by 5 bases and J by 0 bases, with 16 bases left in between. This CDR3 comprises 18 residues. CDR1 and CDR2 from the germline V gene are GEAIGNYY and EKD. The chain's CDR3 is CACGTVGASSWDTRQMFF. The CDR3 bases are TGTGCCTGTGGCACGGTCGGGGCGAGCTCCTGGGACACCCGACAGATGTTTTTC.

This clone was counted only a few times. Just one base apart from a much larger clone, this may be a read error. The sample has other DNA sequences that encode this CDR3 too. The V and J genes are TRDV2 and TRDJ1, with D hard to call. The germline CDR1 and CDR2 sequences are GEAIGNYY and EKD. The length of the CDR3 is 19 residues. CDR3: CACDTLSKNQDPDTDKLIF. CDR3 coding DNA: TGTGCCTGCGACACACTTAGTAAGAACCAAGACCCCGACACCGATAAACTCATCTTT.

By sample fraction, this clone is large. The chain links TRDV2 to TRDJ1; 12 bases fit TRDD3. The CDR3 spans 15 residues. Germline CDR1 and CDR2: GEAIGNYY and EKD. Trimming took 3 bases from V and 8 from J; bases not matched to a gene: 9. The CDR3, as DNA: TGTGCCTGTGACGGAGTACTGGGGGATACTGGGAAACTCATCTTT. Encoded protein: CACDGVLGDTGKLIF.

By its share, this clone is large. The chain combines TRDV2 with TRDJ1, with TRDD3 identical over 7 bases. Germline V lookup: CDR1 GEAIGNYY, CDR2 EKD. J lost 0 bases, V lost 3 bases, and 9 bases had no gene match. This CDR3 has 16 amino acids. The CDR3 nucleotides are TGTGCCTGTGACGGACTGGGGACCACGTACACCGATAAACTCATCTTT. Protein product: CACDGLGTTYTDKLIF.

In regard to this clone: This clone may be a read error of a much larger clone one base away. Here the CDR3 reads CACDINGDSWDTRQMFF. The CDR3 DNA is TGTGCCTGTGACATTAACGGGGACTCCTGGGACACCCGACAGATGTTTTTC. The genes are TRDV2 and TRDJ3; D is perhaps TRDD3 (5 bases). Germline V gene sequence: CDR1 GEAIGNYY, CDR2 EKD. V was pared by 2 bases and J by 0 bases, with 10 bases between. The CDR3 is 17 residues long.

As for this clone: A far larger clone is just one base off, so this is likely a read error. Other DNA variants within this sample encode the same CDR3. The genes are TRDV2 and TRDJ1; maybe TRDD2 (5 bases). Deletions cut 4 bases from V and 4 bases from J, with 21 bases between. This CDR3 region has 16 residues. Per germline, CDR1 GEAIGNYY and CDR2 EKD. The CDR3: CACDILRGKDSDKLIF. The CDR3 nucleotides read TGTGCCTGTGATATCCTTCGAGGCAAGGACAGCGATAAACTCATCTTT.

The rearrangement links TRDV1 to TRDJ1; 10 positions agree with TRDD3. Germline V gives CDR1 TSWWSYY, CDR2 QGS. V lost 2 bases and J lost 8; bases outside the gene matches: 29. This CDR3 has 22 residues. The CDR3 loop reads CALGETVTYGGYAFLLGQKLIF. As DNA, the CDR3 is TGTGCTCTTGGGGAAACTGTAACCTACGGGGGATACGCTTTCTTATTGGGCCAGAAACTCATCTTT.

As to this clone: Just one base apart from a much larger clone, this may be a read error. This CDR3 reads CACDQLPILGDADKLIF. CDR3 DNA sequence: TGTGCCTGTGACCAACTCCCTATACTGGGGGATGCCGATAAACTCATCTTT. Without a V gene call, the J gene is given as TRDJ1; the DNA was not compared with TRDD3, the D call given in the table. This CDR3 region has 17 residues.

The table lists this clone with a few counts. The rearrangement joins TRDV2 to TRDJ3; TRDD3 aligns across 8 bases. V shed 0 bases, J shed 3 bases, and the junction held 3 bases outside the gene matches. The CDR3 is 17 residues long. The germline CDR1 and CDR2 sequences are GEAIGNYY and EKD. In DNA form, the CDR3 reads TGTGCCTGTGACACCGTACTGGGGGGCTGGGACACCCGACAGATGTTTTTC. Translating it yields CACDTVLGGWDTRQMFF.

Sample share makes this clone medium-sized (0.01 to 0.1%). The chain links TRDV2 to TRDJ1; TRDD2 matches 9 bases. CDR1 GEAIGNYY and CDR2 EKD come from the germline V gene. The CDR3 spans 17 residues. With V trimmed by 8 bases and J by 2 bases, 17 bases remained unmatched. The CDR3 sequence: CASQALPTLGGTDKLIF. The DNA for the CDR3 is TGTGCCTCCCAAGCCCTTCCTACGTTAGGGGGAACCGATAAACTCATCTTT.

This clone is medium-sized by share. This sequence joins TRDV2 and TRDJ1; D is perhaps TRDD3 (5 bases). The V end lost 1 base, the J end lost 5 bases, and 16 bases lay between the germline ends. From germline, CDR1 is GEAIGNYY and CDR2 EKD. CDR3 length: 15 amino acids. CDR3 bases: TGTGCCTGTGACACACTCGGGGGCCTAGTGGATAAACTCATCTTT. Protein sequence: CACDTLGGLVDKLIF.

Points on this clone: Its ends do not fully match the called genes, so a read error is possible. The genes are TRDV2 and TRDJ1; 12 bases are shared with TRDD3. CDR1 and CDR2 (germline): GEAIGNYY, EKD. The CDR3 consists of 21 residues. CDR3: CACDPLLLGDTPKSYTDKLTF. Here the CDR3 DNA reads TGTGCCTGTGACCCGTTATTACTGGGGGATACCCCTAAATCGTACACCGATAAACTCACCTTT.

By frequency in the sample, this clone is medium-sized. The chain links TRDV2 to TRDJ1, with 12 bases matching TRDD3. Per germline, CDR1 GEAIGNYY and CDR2 EKD. Trimming removed 1 base from V and 1 base from J; junction bases left unmatched: 12. This CDR3 contains 19 residues. The CDR3 sequence is CACDTMASGGYAGTDKLIF. CDR3 in DNA: TGTGCCTGTGACACTATGGCTTCTGGGGGATACGCGGGCACCGATAAACTCATCTTT.

In regard to this clone: Given a much more abundant clone one base away, this may be a read error. The chain carries TRDV2 and TRDJ3, with a weak D call TRDD3 (5 bases). Germline CDR1 reads GEAIGNYY; CDR2 reads EKD. The CDR3 is 20 amino acids. Trimming stripped 0 bases from V and 0 bases from J, with 17 bases between. CDR3 protein: CACDTVTGGAGSWDTRQMFF. For the CDR3, the DNA is TGTGCCTGTGACACCGTTACGGGGGGGGCCGGCTCCTGGGACACCCGACAGATGTTTTTC.

For this clone: This likely stems from a read error, as it lies one base from a far larger clone. The chain recombines TRDV2 with TRDJ1, with 13 nucleotides matching TRDD3. Since TCRdb gives no J gene, matching the DNA to germline was used here to assign it. The CDR3 is made up of 20 amino acids. CDR1 and CDR2 (germline): GEAIGNYY, EKD. V shed 0 bases and J 0 bases; nucleotides not matched to a gene: 12. The CDR3 loop reads CACDTVKTGGYAPYTDKLIF. The DNA of the CDR3 is TGTGCCTGTGACACCGTAAAGACTGGGGGATACGCACCATACACCGATAAACTCATCTTT.

This clone was counted a few times. A read error may explain this, as a much larger clone is one base away. This chain joins TRDV2 and TRDJ1; D not resolved. This CDR3 has 16 residues. Trimming shortened V by 0 bases and J by 5 bases, and 18 bases separated the two germline ends. The germline gives CDR1 GEAIGNYY, CDR2 EKD. CDR3 loop: CACDTVMDKASDKLIF. CDR3 in DNA: TGTGCCTGTGACACCGTGATGGACAAGGCATCTGATAAACTCATCTTT.

This clone was detected a few times. A far larger clone lies a single base away; this is likely a read error. Other nucleotide sequences from this sample produce the same CDR3. The chain is built from TRDV2 and TRDJ1, with 13 bases that match TRDD3. Germline assignment: CDR1 GEAIGNYY and CDR2 EKD. There are 19 residues in the CDR3. The CDR3 DNA is TGTGCCTGCGACACCGTGGCAAGTACTGGGGGATACGCCGCCGATAAACTCATCTTT. Translated: CACDTVASTGGYAADKLIF.

This clone was counted only a few times. A read error is possible here, since a much larger clone lies one base away. The chain carries TRDV2 and TRDJ1; no reliable D call. Germline assignment: CDR1 GEAIGNYY and CDR2 EKD. The CDR3 runs to 18 residues. CDR3 coding DNA: TGTGCCTGTGACACCGTACAAGGGACCCAAACTACGGGCGATATACTCATCTTT. The encoded protein is CACDTVQGTQTTGDILIF.

A note on this clone: Given a much more abundant clone one base away, this may be a read error. Distinct nucleotide sequences in the sample also encode this CDR3. V gene TRDV2 combines with J gene TRDJ1; D might be TRDD3 (6 bases). Trimming cost V 0 bases and J 4 bases, with 29 bases left between them. Germline CDR1 GEAIGNYY, CDR2 EKD. The CDR3 sequence is 20 residues long. DNA for the CDR3: TGTGCCTGTGACACCGTTCTACGCCGGGGGACACAGGGACATGGCGATAAACTCATCTTT. Translated: CACDTVLRRGTQGHGDKLIF.

This clone is judged large. Other DNA sequences of this sample code for an identical CDR3. This chain links TRDV2 with TRDJ1; 11 nucleotides match TRDD3. The V gene's germline CDR1 is GEAIGNYY and CDR2 EKD. The CDR3 extends over 17 amino acids. J gave up 5 bases and V 3 bases, and 13 bases lay outside the gene matches. CDR3 region: CACDAVLGDREGDKLIF. CDR3 nucleotides: TGTGCCTGTGACGCTGTACTGGGGGATAGAGAAGGTGATAAACTCATCTTT.